This entry describes one T cell receptor beta chain. The data belong to a study of monozygotic twins with inflammatory bowel disease. CDR1 DFQATT and CDR2 SNEGSKA come from the germline V gene (reference sequence). This CDR3 is 15 amino acids long. No DNA is given; TCRdb re-called the 5' RACE reads and lists each CDR3 protein once. Recorded for this sample: some 200,000 distinct CDR3 sequences. The rearrangement links TRBV20-1 to TRBJ2-1; TCRdb's D call of TRBD2 is untestable without DNA. What was sequenced was blood. The receptor's source is a human donor with ulcerative colitis or Crohn's disease, or a healthy co-twin of an affected twin (not recorded which). The CDR3 protein is CSARGLSGPYNEQFF.